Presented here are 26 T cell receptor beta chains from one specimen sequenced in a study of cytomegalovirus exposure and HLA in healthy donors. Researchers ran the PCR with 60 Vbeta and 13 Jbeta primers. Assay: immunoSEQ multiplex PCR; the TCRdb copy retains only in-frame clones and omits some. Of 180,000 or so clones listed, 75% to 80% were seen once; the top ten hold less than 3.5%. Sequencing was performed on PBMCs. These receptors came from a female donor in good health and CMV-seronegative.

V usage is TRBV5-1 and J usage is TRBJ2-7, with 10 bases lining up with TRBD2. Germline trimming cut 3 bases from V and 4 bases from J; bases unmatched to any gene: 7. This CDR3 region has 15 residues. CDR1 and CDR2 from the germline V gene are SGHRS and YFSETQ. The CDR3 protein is CASSWSSGSLYEQYF. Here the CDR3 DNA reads TGCGCCAGCAGCTGGTCTAGCGGGAGTTTGTACGAGCAGTACTTC.

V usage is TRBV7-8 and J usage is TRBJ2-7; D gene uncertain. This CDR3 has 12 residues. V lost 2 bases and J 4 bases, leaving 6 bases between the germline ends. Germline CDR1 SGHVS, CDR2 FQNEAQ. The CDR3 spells CASSLTGYEQYF. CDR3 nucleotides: TGTGCCAGCAGCTTAACCGGTTACGAGCAGTACTTC.

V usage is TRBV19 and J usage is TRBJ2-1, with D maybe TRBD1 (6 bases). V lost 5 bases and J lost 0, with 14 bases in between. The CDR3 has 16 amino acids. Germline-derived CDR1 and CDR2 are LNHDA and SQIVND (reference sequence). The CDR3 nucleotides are TGTGCCAGTAGTGGTCGGACAGCCAGCTCCTACAATGAGCAGTTCTTC. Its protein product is CASSGRTASSYNEQFF.

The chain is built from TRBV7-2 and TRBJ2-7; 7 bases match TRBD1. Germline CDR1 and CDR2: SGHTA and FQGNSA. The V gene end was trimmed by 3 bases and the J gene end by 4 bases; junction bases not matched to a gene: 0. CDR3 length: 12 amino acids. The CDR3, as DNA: TGTGCCAGCAGCTTGGGACAGTACGAGCAGTACTTC. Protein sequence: CASSLGQYEQYF.

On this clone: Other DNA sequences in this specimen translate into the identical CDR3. CDR3 loop: CASSTKQDNYGYTF. CDR3 nucleotides: TGTGCCAGCAGTACAAAACAGGATAATTATGGCTACACCTTC. The chain is built from TRBV27 and TRBJ1-2; possible D gene TRBD1, 5 bases. Germline CDR1 and CDR2: MNHEY and SMNVEV (reference sequence). V was cut by 5 bases and J by 5 bases, with 15 bases left in between. This CDR3 is 14 amino acids long.

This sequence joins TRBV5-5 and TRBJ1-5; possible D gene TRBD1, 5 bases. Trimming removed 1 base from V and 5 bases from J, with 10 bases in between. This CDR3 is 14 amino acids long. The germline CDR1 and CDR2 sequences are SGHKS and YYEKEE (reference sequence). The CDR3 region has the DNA TGTGCCAGCAGCTTGTTGACAGCAGATCAGCCCCAGCATTTT. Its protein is CASSLLTADQPQHF.

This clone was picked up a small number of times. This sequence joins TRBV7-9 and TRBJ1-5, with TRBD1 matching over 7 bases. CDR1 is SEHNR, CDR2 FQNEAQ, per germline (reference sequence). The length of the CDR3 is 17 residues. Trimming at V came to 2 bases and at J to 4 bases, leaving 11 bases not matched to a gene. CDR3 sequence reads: CASSLQGIRDRNQPQHF. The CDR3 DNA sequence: TGTGCCAGCAGCTTACAAGGGATCCGGGACAGAAATCAGCCCCAGCATTTT.

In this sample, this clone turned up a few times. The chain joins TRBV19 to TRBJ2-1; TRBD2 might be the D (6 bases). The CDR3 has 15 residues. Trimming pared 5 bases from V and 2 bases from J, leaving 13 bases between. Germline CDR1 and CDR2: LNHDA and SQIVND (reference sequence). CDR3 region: CASSWRGNPYNEQFF. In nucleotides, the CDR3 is TGTGCCAGTAGTTGGAGGGGAAACCCCTACAATGAGCAGTTCTTC.

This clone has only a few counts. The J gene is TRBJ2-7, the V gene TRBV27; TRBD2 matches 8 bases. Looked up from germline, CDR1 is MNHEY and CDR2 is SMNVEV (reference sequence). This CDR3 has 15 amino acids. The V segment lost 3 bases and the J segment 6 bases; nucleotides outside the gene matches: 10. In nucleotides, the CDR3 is TGTGCCAGCAGTTTCAATAGAGCGGGGGCGGGCGAGCAGTACTTC. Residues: CASSFNRAGAGEQYF.

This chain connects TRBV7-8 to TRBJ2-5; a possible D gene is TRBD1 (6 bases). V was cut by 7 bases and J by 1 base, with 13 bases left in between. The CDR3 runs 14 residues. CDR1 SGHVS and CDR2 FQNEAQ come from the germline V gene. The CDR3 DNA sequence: TGTGCCAGCAAGAGTGCAGGGGCCCAAGAGACCCAGTACTTC. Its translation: CASKSAGAQETQYF.

DNA of the CDR3: TGTGCCAGCAGCTTTCCGGGACAGGGGTATTGGGGGTCGGATCAGCCCCAGCATTTT. Its translation is CASSFPGQGYWGSDQPQHF. The rearrangement links TRBV7-8 to TRBJ1-5; 10 bases fit TRBD1. CDR3 length equals 19 residues. Germline-derived CDR1 and CDR2 are SGHVS and FQNEAQ. Losses at the gene ends were 3 bases for V and 5 bases for J; bases not matched to a gene: 16.

The CDR3 loop is CASGGGRGGDEQFF. In DNA form, the CDR3 reads TGTGCCAGCGGGGGGGGCAGGGGAGGCGATGAGCAGTTCTTC. V is TRBV11-2 and J is TRBJ2-1, with D maybe TRBD2 (7 bases). V was trimmed by 8 bases and J by 8 bases, leaving 19 bases between them. The germline V gene encodes CDR1 SGHAT and CDR2 FQNNGV. There are 14 residues in the CDR3.

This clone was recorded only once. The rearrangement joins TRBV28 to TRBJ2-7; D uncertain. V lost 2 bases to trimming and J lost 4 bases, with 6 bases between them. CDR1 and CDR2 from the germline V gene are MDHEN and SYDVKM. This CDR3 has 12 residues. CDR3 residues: CASSLLAYEQYF. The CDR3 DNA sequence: TGTGCCAGCAGTTTACTGGCTTACGAGCAGTACTTC.

The CDR3 loop is CASSQEGRPPYEQYF. The CDR3 DNA reads TGTGCCAGCAGCCAAGAGGGCAGGCCCCCCTACGAGCAGTACTTC. The rearrangement links TRBV14 to TRBJ2-7; D unclear. Germline CDR1 reads SGHDN; CDR2 reads FVKESK. The V end lost 0 bases, the J end lost 2 bases, and 11 bases lay between the germline ends. This CDR3 has 15 residues.

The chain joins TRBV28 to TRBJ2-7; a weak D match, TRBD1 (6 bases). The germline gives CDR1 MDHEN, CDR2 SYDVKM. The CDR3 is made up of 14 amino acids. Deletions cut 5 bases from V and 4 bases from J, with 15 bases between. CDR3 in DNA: TGTGCCAGCAGTGCTCCCGTAGACAGGTACGAGCAGTACTTC. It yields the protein CASSAPVDRYEQYF. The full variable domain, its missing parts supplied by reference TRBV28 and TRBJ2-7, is DVKVTQSSRYLVKRTGEKVFLECVQDMDHENMFWYRQDPGLGLRLIYFSYDVKMKEKGDIPEGYSVSREKKERFSLILESASTNQTSMYLCASSAPVDRYEQYFGPGTRLTVT.

The CDR3 here is CASSEEEGAWGYTF. The CDR3, as DNA: TGTGCCAGCAGTGAAGAAGAAGGGGCATGGGGCTACACCTTC. This rearrangement joins TRBV6-4 to TRBJ1-2; a possible D gene is TRBD1 (5 bases). Trimming removed 3 bases from V and 8 bases from J, with 16 bases in between. Germline V CDR1 and CDR2: MRHNA, SNTAGT. The CDR3 extends over 14 amino acids.

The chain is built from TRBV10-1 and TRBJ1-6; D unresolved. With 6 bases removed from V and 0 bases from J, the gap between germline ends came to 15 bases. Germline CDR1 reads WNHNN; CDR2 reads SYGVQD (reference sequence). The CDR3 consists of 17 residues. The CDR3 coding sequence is TGCGCCAGCAGGAATTACCGAAGGAGCTCCTATAATTCACCCCTCCACTTT. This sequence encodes CASRNYRRSSYNSPLHF.

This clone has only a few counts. CDR3 coding DNA: TGTGCCTCCCGACAGGGGGAACAGCCCCAGCATTTT. Its translation: CASRQGEQPQHF. The chain uses TRBV6-5 and TRBJ1-5, with 9 bases identical to TRBD1. The CDR3 has 12 amino acids. Looked up from germline, CDR1 is MNHEY and CDR2 is SVGAGI. Germline trimming cut 11 bases from V and 7 bases from J; bases unmatched to any gene: 6.

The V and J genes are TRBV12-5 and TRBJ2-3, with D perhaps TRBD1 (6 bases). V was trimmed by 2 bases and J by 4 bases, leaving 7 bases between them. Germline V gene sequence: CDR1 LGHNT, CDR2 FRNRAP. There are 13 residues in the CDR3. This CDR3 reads CASGLTGSDTQYF. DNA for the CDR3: TGTGCTAGTGGTTTGACAGGGTCAGATACGCAGTATTTT. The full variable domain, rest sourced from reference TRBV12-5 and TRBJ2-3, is DARVTQTPRHKVTEMGQEVTMRCQPILGHNTVFWYRQTMMQGLELLAYFRNRAPLDDSGMPKDRFSAEMPDATLATLKIQPSEPRDSAVYFCASGLTGSDTQYFGPGTRLTVL.

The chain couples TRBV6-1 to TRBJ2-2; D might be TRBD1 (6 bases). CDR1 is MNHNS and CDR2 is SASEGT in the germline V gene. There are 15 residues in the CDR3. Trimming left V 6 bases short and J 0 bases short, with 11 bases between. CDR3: CASRDRPANTGELFF. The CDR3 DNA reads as TGTGCCAGCAGGGACAGACCCGCGAACACCGGGGAGCTGTTTTTT.

The CDR3 spells CASSQTSTGGYEQYF. DNA for the CDR3: TGTGCCAGCAGCCAGACTTCGACAGGGGGCTACGAGCAGTACTTC. This sequence joins TRBV4-2 and TRBJ2-5; 9 bases match TRBD1. The end of the DNA fits TRBJ2-7 better, so the J call may be wrong. CDR1 and CDR2 (germline): LGHNA, YNFKEQ. This CDR3 has 15 residues.

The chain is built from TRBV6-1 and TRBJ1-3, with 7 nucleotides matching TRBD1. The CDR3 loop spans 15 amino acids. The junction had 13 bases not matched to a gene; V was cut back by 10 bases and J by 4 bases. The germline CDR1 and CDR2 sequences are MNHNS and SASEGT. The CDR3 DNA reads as TGTGCCATCCACCTGTGGCAGGGGGTCGGAAACACCATATATTTT. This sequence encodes CAIHLWQGVGNTIYF.

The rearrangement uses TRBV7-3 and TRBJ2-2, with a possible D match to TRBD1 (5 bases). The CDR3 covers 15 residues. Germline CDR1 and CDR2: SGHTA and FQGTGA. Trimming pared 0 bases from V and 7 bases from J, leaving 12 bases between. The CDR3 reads CASSLTKTAGGELFF. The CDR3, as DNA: TGTGCCAGCAGCTTAACGAAGACAGCAGGCGGGGAGCTGTTTTTT.

CDR3 amino acids: CASAVGLAGISAYNEQFF. The CDR3 DNA reads TGTGCCAGCGCCGTGGGACTAGCGGGAATCAGCGCCTACAATGAGCAGTTCTTC. The V and J genes are TRBV28 and TRBJ2-1; TRBD2 agrees at 13 bases. The CDR3 consists of 18 residues. After removal of 8 bases from V and 2 bases from J, the junction contained 12 bases not matched to a gene. Looked up from germline, CDR1 is MDHEN and CDR2 is SYDVKM. The whole variable domain, remainder taken from reference TRBV28 and TRBJ2-1, is DVKVTQSSRYLVKRTGEKVFLECVQDMDHENMFWYRQDPGLGLRLIYFSYDVKMKEKGDIPEGYSVSREKKERFSLILESASTNQTSMYLCASAVGLAGISAYNEQFFGPGTRLTVL.

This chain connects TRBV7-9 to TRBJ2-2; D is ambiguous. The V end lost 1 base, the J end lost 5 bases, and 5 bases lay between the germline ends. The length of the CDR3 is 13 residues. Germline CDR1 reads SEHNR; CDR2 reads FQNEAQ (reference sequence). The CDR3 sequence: CASSLVSTGELFF. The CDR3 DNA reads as TGTGCCAGCAGCTTAGTATCGACCGGGGAGCTGTTTTTT. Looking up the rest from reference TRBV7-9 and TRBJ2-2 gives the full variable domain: DTGVSQNPRHKITKRGQNVTFRCDPISEHNRLYWYRQTLGQGPEFLTYFQNEAQLEKSRLLSDRFSAERPKGSFSTLEIQRTEQGDSAMYLCASSLVSTGELFFGEGSRLTVL.

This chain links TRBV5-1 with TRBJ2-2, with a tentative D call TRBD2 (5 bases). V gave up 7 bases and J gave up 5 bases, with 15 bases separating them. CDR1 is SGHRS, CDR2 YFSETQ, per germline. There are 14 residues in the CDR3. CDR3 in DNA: TGCGCCAGCGGCCGGGGTCCCCTTACCGGGGAGCTGTTTTTT. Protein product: CASGRGPLTGELFF.